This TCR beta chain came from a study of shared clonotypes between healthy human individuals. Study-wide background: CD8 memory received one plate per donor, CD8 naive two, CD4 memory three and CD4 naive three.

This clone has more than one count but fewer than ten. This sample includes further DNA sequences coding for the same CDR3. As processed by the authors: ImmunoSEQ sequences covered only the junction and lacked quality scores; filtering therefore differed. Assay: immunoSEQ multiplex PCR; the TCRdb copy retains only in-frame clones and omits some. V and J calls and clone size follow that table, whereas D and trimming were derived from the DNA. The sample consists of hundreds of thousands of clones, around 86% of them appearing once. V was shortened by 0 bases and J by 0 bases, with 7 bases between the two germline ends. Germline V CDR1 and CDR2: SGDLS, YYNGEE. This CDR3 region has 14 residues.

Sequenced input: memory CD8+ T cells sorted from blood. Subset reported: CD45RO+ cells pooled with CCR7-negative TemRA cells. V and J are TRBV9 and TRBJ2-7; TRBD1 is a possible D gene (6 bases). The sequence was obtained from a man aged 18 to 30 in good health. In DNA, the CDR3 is TGTGCCAGCAGCGTAGAAGGGGGCTCCTACGAGCAGTACTTC. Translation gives CASSVEGGSYEQYF.